This T cell receptor beta chain was obtained from a study of OX40 agonist ivuxolimab in advanced cancers. The CDR3 runs 16 residues. Per the germline V gene, CDR1 is SGHNT and CDR2 is YYREEE (reference sequence). V lost 0 bases to trimming and J lost 2 bases, with 13 bases between them. The table came from immunoSEQ multiplex PCR; TCRdb's copy has only in-frame clones and leaves some out. The sample consists of approximately 74,000 clones, 75% to 90% of them appearing once. The sequence was obtained from an adult with an advanced solid tumor such as melanoma, head and neck, liver or kidney cancer. V is TRBV5-4 and J is TRBJ2-3; a weak D match, TRBD1 (5 bases). This sample comprised CD4+ or CD8+ T cells sorted from blood, obtained in a trial of the OX40 agonist ivuxolimab. The CDR3 region is CASSLAKGMSTDTQYF. In DNA, the CDR3 is TGTGCCAGCAGCTTGGCCAAGGGGATGTCCACAGATACGCAGTATTTT.